Below are 16 T cell receptor beta chains sequenced from a single sample in a study of blood T cell repertoires in COVID-19. Clones were read by immunoSEQ multiplex PCR, and TCRdb kept only the in-frame ones, dropping some. The data show 250,000 or so clones, approximately 89% seen once. The source material was peripheral blood. The receptors derive from a woman aged 35 to 49 who had recovered from COVID-19.

The V call is TRBV3-1 (or the pseudogene TRBV3-2), the J call TRBJ1-6, with a weak D call TRBD1 (5 bases). Trimming shortened V by 6 bases and J by 9 bases, and 12 bases separated the two germline ends. The CDR3 loop spans 13 amino acids. CDR1 and CDR2 (germline): LGHDT, YNNKEL (reference sequence). The DNA for the CDR3 is TGTGCCAGCAGTACAGGCCTTGGTTCACCCCTCCACTTT. It yields the protein CASSTGLGSPLHF.

This clone was picked up a small number of times. This rearrangement joins TRBV4-1 to TRBJ1-1; D gene unclear. The CDR3 spans 16 residues. CDR1 and CDR2 from the germline V gene are MGHRA and YSYEKL. Deletions cut 0 bases from V and 4 bases from J, with 15 bases between. The CDR3 reads CASSQDLPEASTEAFF. CDR3 in DNA: TGCGCCAGCAGCCAAGATTTACCGGAGGCATCCACTGAAGCTTTCTTT.

The J gene is TRBJ2-6, the V gene TRBV29-1; D possibly corresponds to TRBD2 (6 bases). This CDR3 has 14 residues. Deletions cut 6 bases from V and 2 bases from J, with 11 bases between. From germline, CDR1 is SQVTM and CDR2 ANQGSEA. DNA of the CDR3: TGCAGCGTAGATGGAGGGGCTGGGGCCAACGTCCTGACTTTC. Protein product: CSVDGGAGANVLTF.

J is TRBJ1-2 and V is TRBV7-9; 7 bases map to TRBD1. The CDR3 length is 14 residues. Germline CDR1 is SEHNR and CDR2 is FQNEAQ (reference sequence). The V gene end was trimmed by 4 bases and the J gene end by 8 bases; junction bases not matched to a gene: 10. CDR3 amino acids: CASSSLRDSRGYTF. The DNA of the CDR3 is TGTGCCAGCAGCTCCCTCCGGGACAGCCGCGGCTACACCTTC. Based on the CDR3 plus reference TRBV7-9 and TRBJ1-2, the full variable domain is DTGVSQNPRHKITKRGQNVTFRCDPISEHNRLYWYRQTLGQGPEFLTYFQNEAQLEKSRLLSDRFSAERPKGSFSTLEIQRTEQGDSAMYLCASSSLRDSRGYTFGSGTRLTVV.

The gene calls are TRBV9 and TRBJ2-2; TRBD2 matches 15 bases. There are 18 residues in the CDR3. Per the germline V gene, CDR1 is SGDLS and CDR2 is YYNGEE. The trim removed 2 bases at V and 2 bases at J, leaving 4 bases unmatched. The CDR3 region is CASSVAGLAGGNTGELFF. As DNA, the CDR3 is TGTGCCAGCAGCGTCGCGGGACTAGCGGGGGGTAACACCGGGGAGCTGTTTTTT.

This rearrangement joins TRBV28 to TRBJ1-2; TRBD1 might be the D (5 bases). This CDR3 is 12 amino acids long. V was pared by 6 bases and J by 5 bases, with 10 bases between. The V gene's germline CDR1 is MDHEN and CDR2 SYDVKM. In DNA form, the CDR3 reads TGTGCCAGCAGCAGGGTTTATTATGGCTACACCTTC. Its protein product is CASSRVYYGYTF.

This chain uses TRBV20-1 with TRBJ2-3; D call uncertain. This CDR3 contains 10 residues. CDR1 is DFQATT, CDR2 SNEGSKA, per germline (reference sequence). Trimming shortened V by 5 bases and J by 8 bases, and 8 bases separated the two germline ends. This CDR3 is CSAADSTQYF. For the CDR3, the DNA is TGCAGTGCTGCTGATAGTACGCAGTATTTT.

The chain combines TRBV11-2 with TRBJ1-2; TRBD1 agrees at 7 bases. The CDR3 totals 13 residues. With V trimmed by 5 bases and J by 3 bases, 3 bases remained unmatched. Germline V CDR1 and CDR2: SGHAT, FQNNGV. Here the CDR3 DNA reads TGTGCCAGCAGCGTTGGGACAGACTATGGCTACACCTTC. It yields the protein CASSVGTDYGYTF.

This CDR3 reads CASSRPGNNEQFF. CDR3 in DNA: TGTGCCAGCAGCCGACCGGGGAACAATGAGCAGTTCTTC. The chain employs TRBV13 and TRBJ2-1; weak D call: TRBD2 (5 bases). V was pared by 5 bases and J by 5 bases, with 10 bases between. Per the germline V gene, CDR1 is PRHDT and CDR2 is FYEKMQ (reference sequence). The CDR3 loop spans 13 amino acids.

The chain employs TRBV2 and TRBJ2-7; D is perhaps TRBD1 (5 bases). The CDR3 is 17 residues long. V was pared by 3 bases and J by 0 bases, with 18 bases between. Germline V gives CDR1 SNHLY, CDR2 FYNNEI. The CDR3 coding sequence is TGTGCCAGCAGTGATCCAGGATCAGACAGCCCCTCCTACGAGCAGTACGTC. Residues: CASSDPGSDSPSYEQYV.

This clone has only one observation. The chain has TRBV5-1 and TRBJ2-7; TRBD2 matches at 13 bases. CDR3 length: 16 residues. CDR1 and CDR2 (germline): SGHRS, YFSETQ. The V segment lost 0 bases and the J segment 7 bases; nucleotides outside the gene matches: 7. The CDR3 DNA sequence: TGCGCCAGCAGCTTGGGTACTAGCGGGAGGGTCGGGGAGCAGTACGTC. As protein: CASSLGTSGRVGEQYV.

This clone was picked up one time. The chain has TRBV6-5 and TRBJ1-2; the D gene is possibly TRBD1 (6 bases). Germline CDR1 MNHEY, CDR2 SVGAGI. The CDR3 runs to 13 residues. Trimming left V 6 bases short and J 7 bases short, with 15 bases between. The CDR3 loop reads CASSDTGHGGYTF. In DNA, the CDR3 is TGTGCCAGCAGCGACACAGGGCACGGTGGCTACACCTTC.

The V gene is TRBV3-1 (or the pseudogene TRBV3-2), the J gene TRBJ1-1; D unresolved. V was cut by 2 bases and J by 2 bases, with 12 bases left in between. Germline V lookup: CDR1 LGHDT, CDR2 YNNKEL (reference sequence). The CDR3 loop spans 15 amino acids. The CDR3 here is CASSQNPDTNTEAFF. The CDR3 DNA reads as TGTGCCAGCAGCCAAAACCCAGATACCAACACTGAAGCTTTCTTT.

This sequence joins TRBV11-2 and TRBJ1-6, with TRBD1 as a possible D gene (5 bases). Germline CDR1 SGHAT, CDR2 FQNNGV. CDR3 length equals 14 residues. The germline V and J ends were trimmed by 2 bases and 7 bases, with 9 bases remaining between them. The CDR3 DNA reads TGTGCCAGCAGCTTAAGGGAGGGGAATTCACCCCTCCACTTT. Residues: CASSLREGNSPLHF.

The chain employs TRBV3-1 (or the pseudogene TRBV3-2) and TRBJ1-6, with 7 positions matching TRBD1. CDR3 length: 19 amino acids. Unmatched junction bases numbered 13, after V lost 5 bases and J lost 0 bases. Germline V gene data show CDR1 as LGHDT and CDR2 as YNNKEL (reference sequence). The CDR3 loop is CASSAQDRSRSSYNSPLHF. The CDR3, as DNA: TGTGCCAGCAGCGCCCAGGACAGGTCTCGAAGCTCCTATAATTCACCCCTCCACTTT.

The chain carries TRBV19 and TRBJ2-4, with D maybe TRBD2 (6 bases). The CDR3 has 17 amino acids. Germline values: CDR1 LNHDA, CDR2 SQIVND (reference sequence). V lost 4 bases and J 2 bases, leaving 18 bases between the germline ends. The chain's CDR3 is CASSRVGEDRTKNIQYF. The CDR3 DNA follows: TGTGCCAGTAGTAGAGTTGGGGAGGATAGGACCAAAAACATTCAGTACTTC.